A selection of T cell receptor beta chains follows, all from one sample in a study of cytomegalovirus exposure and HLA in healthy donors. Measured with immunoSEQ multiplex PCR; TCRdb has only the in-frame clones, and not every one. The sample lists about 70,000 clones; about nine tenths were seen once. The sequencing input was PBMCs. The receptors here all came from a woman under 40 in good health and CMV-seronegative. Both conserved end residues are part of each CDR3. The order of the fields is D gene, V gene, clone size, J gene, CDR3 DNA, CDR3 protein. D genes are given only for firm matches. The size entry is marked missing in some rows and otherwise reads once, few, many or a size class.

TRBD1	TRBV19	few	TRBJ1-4	TGTGCCAGTACCCTTCCGGGACAGGCGGTAGAAAAACTGTTTTTT	CASTLPGQAVEKLFF
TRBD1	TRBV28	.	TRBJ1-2	TGTGCCAGCAGCCCCCGGGACAGACGGTATGGCTACCCCTTC	CASSPRDRRYGYPF
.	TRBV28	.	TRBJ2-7	TGTGCCAGCAGCCTCGCCCAGGCTTACGAGCAGTACTTC	CASSLAQAYEQYF
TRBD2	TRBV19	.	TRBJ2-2	TGTGCCAGTAGTCACGGACTAGCGGGAGTCGGCACCGGGGAGCTGTTTTTT	CASSHGLAGVGTGELFF
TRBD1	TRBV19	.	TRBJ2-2	TGTGCCAGTACCAAAGACAGGGGGAACACCGGGGAGCTGTTTTTT	CASTKDRGNTGELFF
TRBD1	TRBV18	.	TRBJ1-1	TGTGCCAGCTCACATGGGGACAGGGGATTCTCTGAAGCTTTCTTT	CASSHGDRGFSEAFF
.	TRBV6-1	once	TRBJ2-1	TGTGCCAGCAGTGAATATATCCGCTACAATGAGCAGTTCTTC	CASSEYIRYNEQFF
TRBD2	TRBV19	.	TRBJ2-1	TGTGCCAGTAGTGACCTAAAAGCGGGAGCTCCGGATGAGCAGTTCTTC	CASSDLKAGAPDEQFF
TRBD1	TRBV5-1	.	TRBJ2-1	TGCGCCAGCAGCACCTTACCGGGACAGGGGGCGAATGAGCAGTTCTTC	CASSTLPGQGANEQFF
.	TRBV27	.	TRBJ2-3	TGTGCCAGCACCCCTTGGGGGAGGCGGGATACGCAGTATTTT	CASTPWGRRDTQYF
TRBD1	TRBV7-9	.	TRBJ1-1	TGTGCCAGCAGCCCAGGACAGGGGGGGACTGAATGGGCTTTCTTT	CASSPGQGGTEWAFF
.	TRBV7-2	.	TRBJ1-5	TGTGCCAGCAGCTTAGAGCCAGGACAGAATCAGCCCCAGCATTTT	CASSLEPGQNQPQHF
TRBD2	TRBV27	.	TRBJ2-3	TGTGCCAGCAGTTACCGCGGGAGGGGGAAAAATACGCAGTATTTT	CASSYRGRGKNTQYF
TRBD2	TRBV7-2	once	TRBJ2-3	TGTGCCAGCAGCTTAGCGGCGGGAGGCACAGATACGCAGTATTTT	CASSLAAGGTDTQYF
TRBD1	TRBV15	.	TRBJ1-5	TGTGCCACCAGCCGACAGGGAAGCAATCAGCCCCAGCATTTT	CATSRQGSNQPQHF
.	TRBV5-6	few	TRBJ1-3	TGTGCCAGCAGCTTGGCGGGAGGAGCCCTCTCTGGAAACACCATATATTTT	CASSLAGGALSGNTIYF
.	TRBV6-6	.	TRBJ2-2	TGTGCCAGCAGTTACAGGGACACCACCGGGGAGCTGTTTTTT	CASSYRDTTGELFF
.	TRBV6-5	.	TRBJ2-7	TGTGCCAGCAGTTACTCTCGAGGAGGGTTCGACGAGCAGTACTTC	CASSYSRGGFDEQYF
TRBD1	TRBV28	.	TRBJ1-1	TGTGCCAGCAGTTTATTTTCGGGGACAGGGACTTTCTTT	CASSLFSGTGTFF
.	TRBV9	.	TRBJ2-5	TGTGCCAGCAGCCTCTTTGGGGCGGGGCAAGAGACCCAGTACTTC	CASSLFGAGQETQYF
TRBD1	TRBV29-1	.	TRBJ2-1	TGCAGCGTTGTAGGGACAGGGTACAATGAGCAGTTCTTC	CSVVGTGYNEQFF
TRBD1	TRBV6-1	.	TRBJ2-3	TGTGCCGGTAAACAGGGGGGTTCCACAGATACGCAGTATTTT	CAGKQGGSTDTQYF
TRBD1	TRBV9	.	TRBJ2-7	TGTGCCAGCAGCGCTGCGACAGGGAAGGGCGAGCAGTACTTC	CASSAATGKGEQYF
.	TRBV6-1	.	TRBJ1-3	TGTGCCAGCAGTGAACAGGCGGGCTCTGGAAACACCATATATTTT	CASSEQAGSGNTIYF
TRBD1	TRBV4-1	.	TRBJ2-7	TGCGCCAGCAGCCAAACCTCCCCGGGACAGGTCCCCCTTATGCAGTACTTC	CASSQTSPGQVPLMQYF
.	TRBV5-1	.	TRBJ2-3	TGCGCCACTATGCCCGAACCCCTCACAGATACGCAGTATTTT	CATMPEPLTDTQYF